The 5 T cell receptor beta chains reported below all come from one sample, sequenced in a study of T cells in women clearing cervical HPV infection. Sequencing was performed with immunoSEQ multiplex PCR; in TCRdb, only in-frame clones are kept and a portion is missing. The listing records 45,000 to 55,000 clones. Sequenced sample: blood buffy coat. All receptors come from a woman aged 18-70 years with a cervical HPV16 infection that either progressed to CIN3+ or cleared (not recorded which).

Points on this clone: Read coverage stops 3 residues before the CDR3 terminus; the germline J gene supplies the remainder. The J gene is TRBJ1-2, the V gene TRBV19, with 8 bases that match TRBD1. CDR1 LNHDA and CDR2 SQIVND come from the germline V gene (reference sequence). This CDR3 contains 13 residues. The CDR3 bases that were read are TGTGCCAGTATGGGCAGGGGGCCTCACGAC. Translating gives CASMGRGPHD. The CDR3 reads in full as CASMGRGPHDYTF. The full variable domain, in which reference TRBV19 and TRBJ1-2 provide the parts outside the CDR3, is DGGITQSPKYLFRKEGQNVTLSCEQNLNHDAMYWYRQDPGQGLRLIYYSQIVNDFQKGDIAEGYSVSREKKESFPLTVTSAQKNPTAFYLCASMGRGPHDYTFGSGTRLTVV.

As for this clone: The read terminates 3 residues ahead of where the CDR3 ends, so the germline J gene completes it. The chain carries TRBV7-6 and TRBJ2-1, with D unresolved. Germline V gene sequence: CDR1 SGHVS, CDR2 FNYEAQ. The CDR3 contains 17 residues. The V gene lost 0 bases and the J gene lost 0 bases, with 12 bases spanning the gap. CDR3 DNA, as far as it was read: TGTGCCAGCAGCTTAGCAGCAGCGACGGGCTCCTACAATGAG. It encodes CASSLAAATGSYNE. The full-length CDR3 reads as CASSLAAATGSYNEQFF.

Of note for this clone: The read falls 3 residues short of the CDR3 end, and the missing part is taken from the germline J gene. The chain has TRBV29-1 and TRBJ1-1; maybe TRBD1 (5 bases). The CDR3 has 14 residues. The V gene lost 6 bases and the J gene lost 3 bases, with 17 bases spanning the gap. In germline, CDR1 is SQVTM, CDR2 ANQGSEA. CDR3 loop: CSVPGRNWHTEAFF. The sequenced part of the CDR3 DNA is TGCAGCGTCCCAGGGAGGAATTGGCACACTGAA.

In regard to this clone: The missing CDR3 end, 3 residues past where the read stops, is filled in from the germline J gene. The chain has TRBV4-2 and TRBJ2-3; TRBD2 agrees at 8 bases. J was trimmed by 5 bases and V by 3 bases; bases with no gene match: 10. The CDR3 is 16 amino acids. Per germline, CDR1 LGHNA and CDR2 YNFKEQ. The chain's CDR3 is CASSHAGTRSGDTQYF. CDR3 DNA (partial): TGTGCCAGCAGCCACGCCGGGACTAGGTCTGGAGATACG.

To note about this clone: The read comes to an end 3 residues before the CDR3 does, leaving the germline J gene to fill in the end. The chain carries TRBV5-1 and TRBJ1-4; no firm D call. The germline V gene has CDR1 SGHRS and CDR2 YFSETQ. V was clipped by 0 bases and J by 3 bases, with 9 bases between them. The CDR3 consists of 15 residues. CDR3 region: CASSLALGPNEKLFF. Incomplete CDR3 DNA: TGCGCCAGCAGCTTGGCTCTAGGCCCTAATGAAAAA. The whole variable domain, remainder taken from reference TRBV5-1 and TRBJ1-4, is KAGVTQTPRYLIKTRGQQVTLSCSPISGHRSVSWYQQTPGQGLQFLFEYFSETQRNKGNFPGRFSGRQFSNSRSEMNVSTLELGDSALYLCASSLALGPNEKLFFGSGTQLSVL.